This T cell receptor beta chain was recorded in a study of T cells after yellow fever vaccination. Study-wide results and limits: Booster sampling recovered most clones from primary vaccination (roughly 96% CD4, roughly 88% CD8). A small share of clonotypes appeared in both CD4 and CD8 compartments. FACS-sorted repertoires could contain abundant clonotypes contaminating from the bulk population.

For TCR, cDNA came from 5'RACE template switching, which added a universal primer site and UMIs. TCRdb called the 5' RACE reads again in MiXCR, with one record for every CDR3 protein. The data hold hundreds of thousands of distinct CDR3 sequences, with 3.6% observed a single time. Details on this clonotype: Its antigen is not known.

This clonotype was obtained from a man aged 18 to 29 who received the YFV17D yellow fever vaccine. Material: PBMCs, obtained on the day of the yellow fever booster vaccination.

The CDR3 is CSVDRPQDTQYF. CDR3 DNA sequence: TGCAGCGTGGACCGACCACAGGATACGCAGTATTTT. V usage is TRBV29-1 and J usage is TRBJ2-3; D gene ambiguous. The V gene's germline CDR1 is SQVTM and CDR2 ANQGSEA. V was pared by 6 bases and J by 6 bases, with 13 bases between. The CDR3 is 12 residues long.